This T cell receptor beta chain was identified during a study of blood T cell repertoires in COVID-19. Across the whole study: Sample material is recorded as cDNA or gDNA derived from T cells, B-cell-depleted T cells, or PBMCs.

Some clones are missing from TCRdb's copy, which holds only in-frame ones; the method was immunoSEQ multiplex PCR. The data hold 210,000 or so clones, with around 80% observed a single time. This clone occurred a few times. This sequence was found in a woman older than 75 with COVID-19, enrolled during active disease. The sample consisted of peripheral blood.

CDR3 in amino acids: CASSQRAGGVGELFF. DNA of the CDR3: TGTGCCAGTAGCCAACGGGCGGGAGGGGTAGGGGAGCTGTTTTTT. The rearrangement uses TRBV19 and TRBJ2-2; 9 bases line up with TRBD2. V shed 6 bases, J shed 8 bases, and the junction held 10 bases outside the gene matches. The V gene's germline CDR1 is LNHDA and CDR2 SQIVND (reference sequence). This CDR3 spans 15 amino acids.